This T cell receptor beta chain was documented in a study of neurological immune-mediated disorders. Notes on the study in general: Healthy controls had more TCR clonal expansion than multiple sclerosis, which showed the least, whereas HTLV-1-associated myelopathy showed the most.

From 15-18 subjects, each sequencing run yielded over 180 million TCR-beta sequences. TCRdb ran MiXCR on the 5' RACE reads and lists one entry per CDR3 protein. The top ten hold about 1.2% of the sample, which has about 120,000 distinct CDR3 sequences, more than 2.5% seen once. This clonotype has just a few counts. Its specificity is unknown. The germline V gene has CDR1 SGHTA and CDR2 FQGNSA. V trimming: 7 bases; J trimming: 3 bases; junction bases outside the gene matches: 5. CDR3 length: 14 residues. Source material was 2 million unsorted PBMCs, stored at -80 °C in RNAlater. This sequence was found in a young woman with multiple sclerosis. The chain uses TRBV7-2 and TRBJ2-3; 9 positions match TRBD2. Sequenced input: PBMCs. CDR3 protein: CASNGGRATDTQYF. In DNA, the CDR3 is TGTGCCAGCAACGGCGGGAGGGCGACAGATACGCAGTATTTT.